The TCR beta chain under discussion was sequenced for a study of PD-1 blockade in classical Hodgkin lymphoma (dated by TCRdb to the early 2020s). Regarding the research as a whole: Nivolumab dosing was 3 mg/kg intravenously every 2 weeks, continuing until either disease progression or unacceptable toxicity. To define a peripheral blood immune signature of response to PD-1 blockade in classical Hodgkin lymphoma, the study combined TCR beta sequencing with CyTOF.

The Qiagen DNeasy kit was used to extract genomic DNA both from unsorted PBMCs and from the negatively selected CD4+ and CD8+ fractions. TCR beta CDR3 regions were amplified by immunoSEQ multiplex PCR using primers annealing to V and J segments. A synthetic immune receptor repertoire was used to minimize amplification bias, and any residual bias was removed computationally once sequencing was done. Per the authors' processing: Repertoire diversity was quantified as the Shannon entropy index using custom Python scripts. Unsorted, CD4+ and CD8+ repertoires were examined separately, except in combined analyses, for which CD4+ and CD8+ sequences were merged in silico. Clonal expansion was defined as a frequency increase of at least 2-fold after treatment compared with C1D1, and clones undetected at baseline were assigned a pseudocount of 0.5. Singleton clones were defined as clones with 0 or 1 copy at C1D1, and non-singleton clones were defined as clones with 2 or more copies. Clones expanded in unsorted samples were assigned a CD4+, CD8+ or unknown annotation through matching of protein sequences in sorted samples from the same patient. Diversity changes from C1D1 to C4D1 were tested in paired samples using Wilcoxon tests. Held by TCRdb, this immuneACCESS table contains in-frame sequences only and omits some clones. Under half of the omission traces to an unresolved V gene where checked; the cause of the rest is unknown. The V and J calls and the clone size are those of that table, but D and trimming were determined from the DNA. For this sample the table gives around 96,000 clones, of which approximately 88% were detected only once. Less than 15% of the sample is held by the ten biggest clonotypes.

Points on this clone: Which antigen it targets is not known. Base qualities were left out, and no much larger clone turns up one base away.

From a lookup of the germline V gene, CDR1 and CDR2 are SNHLY and FYNNEI. Ends trimmed: V by 7 bases, J by 7 bases; bases unmatched to a gene: 11. The CDR3 covers 15 residues, taking in both the cysteine and the phenylalanine. The read is trimmed to its CDR3 DNA, 45 bases read in frame from base 1. The sample's time point, from its label and the paper: cycle 1 day 1 (C1D1), immediately before nivolumab initiation. All trial patients had relapsed after autologous stem cell transplantation, with cohorts A, B and C differing in prior brentuximab vedotin exposure. The trial cohort comprised some 60 patients with relapsed/refractory classical Hodgkin lymphoma whose best overall responses were complete response, partial response or progressive disease. In the multi-cohort phase II CheckMate 205 trial, trial patients received single-agent nivolumab. An independent review committee assessed best overall response using the 2007 International Working Group response criteria. Trial PBMCs were collected just before the start of nivolumab (C1D1) and during therapy at cycle 2 day 1 and cycle 4 day 1. Peripheral blood was collected in 8 mL Vacutainer Cell Preparation Tubes, from which PBMCs were isolated by centrifugation and then cryopreserved.

General study outcomes and caveats: Lower diversity was observed in patients in whom nivolumab was started less than 1 year after ASCT, and these patients were excluded from later analyses so that confounding by immune reconstitution would be avoided. Only a single clinical trial cohort was studied, and what caused the repertoire differences, possibly disease activity or prior therapy, remained undefined. Among trial patients, those achieving complete response had baseline diversity similar to that of newly diagnosed patients, while diversity was significantly lower in partial responders and progressors. Baseline TCR diversity was reported to be lower in newly diagnosed patients than in healthy donors, and even lower in relapsed/refractory patients. By C4D1, a significant rise was seen in CD4+ TCR diversity but not in CD8+ TCR diversity (p=0.0027 vs p=0.16), and the rise was most apparent among complete responders (p=0.02).

The chain is made from TRBV2 and TRBJ2-1, and TRBD2 aligns with 9 junction nucleotides. The sequences come from peripheral blood mononuclear cells (PBMCs), collected at baseline. This receptor was taken from a human donor with classical Hodgkin lymphoma. The nucleotide sequence reads TGTGCCAGCAAGACCCGCGAGCGGGAGGTGAATGAGCAGTTCTTC. It translates as CASKTREREVNEQFF.